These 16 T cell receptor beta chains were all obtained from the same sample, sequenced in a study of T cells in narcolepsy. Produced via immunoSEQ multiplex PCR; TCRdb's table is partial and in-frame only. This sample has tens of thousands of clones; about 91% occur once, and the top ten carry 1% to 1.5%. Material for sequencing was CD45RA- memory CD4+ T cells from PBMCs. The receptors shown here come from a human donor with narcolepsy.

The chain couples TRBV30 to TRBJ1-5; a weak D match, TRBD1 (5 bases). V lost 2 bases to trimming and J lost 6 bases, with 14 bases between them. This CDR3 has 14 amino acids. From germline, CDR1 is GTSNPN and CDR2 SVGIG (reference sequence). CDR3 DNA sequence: TGTGCCTGGAGTTTAGGGAGGGGCTCTCAGCCCCAGCATTTT. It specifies CAWSLGRGSQPQHF. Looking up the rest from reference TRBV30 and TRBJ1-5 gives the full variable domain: SQTIHQWPATLVQPVGSPLSLECTVEGTSNPNLYWYRQAAGRGLQLLFYSVGIGQISSEVPQNLSASRPQDRQFILSSKKLLLSDSGFYLCAWSLGRGSQPQHFGDGTRLSIL.

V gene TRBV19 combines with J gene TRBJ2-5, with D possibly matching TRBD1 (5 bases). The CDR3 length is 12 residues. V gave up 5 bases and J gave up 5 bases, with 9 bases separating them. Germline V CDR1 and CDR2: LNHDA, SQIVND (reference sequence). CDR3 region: CASSLSGETQYF. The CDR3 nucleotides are TGTGCCAGTAGTCTCTCAGGGGAGACCCAGTACTTC.

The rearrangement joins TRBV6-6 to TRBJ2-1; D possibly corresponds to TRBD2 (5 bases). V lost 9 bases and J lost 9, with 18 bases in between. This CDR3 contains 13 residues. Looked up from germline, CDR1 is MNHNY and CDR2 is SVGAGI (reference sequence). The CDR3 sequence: CASIRGTLSEQFF. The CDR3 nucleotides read TGTGCCAGTATACGGGGAACCCTCAGTGAGCAGTTCTTC.

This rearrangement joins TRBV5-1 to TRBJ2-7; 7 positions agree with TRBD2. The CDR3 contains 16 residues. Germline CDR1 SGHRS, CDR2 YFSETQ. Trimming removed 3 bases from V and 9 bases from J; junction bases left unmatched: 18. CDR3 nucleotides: TGCGCCAGCAGCTCCGACCCCGGGACTACCTTTAGTGGGCAGTACTTC. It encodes CASSSDPGTTFSGQYF.

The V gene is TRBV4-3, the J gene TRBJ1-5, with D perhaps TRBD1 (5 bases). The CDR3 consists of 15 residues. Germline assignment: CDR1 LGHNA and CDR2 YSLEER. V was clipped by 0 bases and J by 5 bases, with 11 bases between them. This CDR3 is CASSQDIGGDQPQHF. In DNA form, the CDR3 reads TGCGCCAGCAGCCAAGATATCGGGGGAGATCAGCCCCAGCATTTT.

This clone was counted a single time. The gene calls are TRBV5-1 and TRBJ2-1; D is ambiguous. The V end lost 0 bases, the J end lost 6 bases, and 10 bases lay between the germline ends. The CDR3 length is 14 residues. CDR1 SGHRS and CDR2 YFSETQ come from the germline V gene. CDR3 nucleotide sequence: TGCGCCAGCAGCTTGGCAGGTTCCAGCAATGAGCAGTTCTTC. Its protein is CASSLAGSSNEQFF.

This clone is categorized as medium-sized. The CDR3 DNA follows: TGTGCCATCAGTGATCCCAACCGCGAGCAGTACTTC. This translates into CAISDPNREQYF. V usage is TRBV10-3 and J usage is TRBJ2-7, with D unresolved. Trimming pared 3 bases from V and 6 bases from J, leaving 9 bases between. This CDR3 is 12 amino acids long. Germline V gives CDR1 ENHRY, CDR2 SYGVKD.

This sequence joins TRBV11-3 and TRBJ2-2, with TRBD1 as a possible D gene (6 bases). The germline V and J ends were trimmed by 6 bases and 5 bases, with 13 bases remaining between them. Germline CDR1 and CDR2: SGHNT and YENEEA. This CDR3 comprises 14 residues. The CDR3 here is CASRYTGKTGELFF. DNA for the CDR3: TGTGCCAGCAGATATACAGGGAAGACCGGGGAGCTGTTTTTT.

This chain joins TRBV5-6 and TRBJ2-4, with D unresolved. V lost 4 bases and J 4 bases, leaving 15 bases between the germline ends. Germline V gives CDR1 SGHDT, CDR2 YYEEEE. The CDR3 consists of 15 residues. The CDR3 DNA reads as TGTGCCAGCAGCCGGGCAGCCGAGCAGAAAAACATTCAGTACTTC. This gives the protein CASSRAAEQKNIQYF.

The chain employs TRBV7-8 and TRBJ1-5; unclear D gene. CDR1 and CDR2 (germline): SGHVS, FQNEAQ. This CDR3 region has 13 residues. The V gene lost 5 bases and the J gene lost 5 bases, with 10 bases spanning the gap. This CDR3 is CASSPAGHQPQHF. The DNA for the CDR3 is TGTGCCAGCAGCCCGGCGGGCCATCAGCCCCAGCATTTT.

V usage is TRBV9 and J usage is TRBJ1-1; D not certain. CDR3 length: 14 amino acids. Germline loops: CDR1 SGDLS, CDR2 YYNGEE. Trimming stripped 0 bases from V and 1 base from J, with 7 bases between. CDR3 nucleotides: TGTGCCAGCAGCGTAGCCGGGCCGAACACTGAAGCTTTCTTT. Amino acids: CASSVAGPNTEAFF.

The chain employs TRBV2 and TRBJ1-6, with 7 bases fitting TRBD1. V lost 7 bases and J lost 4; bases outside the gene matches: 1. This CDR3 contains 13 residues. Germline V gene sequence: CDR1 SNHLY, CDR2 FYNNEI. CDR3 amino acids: CASTGQYNSPLHF. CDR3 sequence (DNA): TGTGCCAGCACGGGACAGTATAATTCACCCCTCCACTTT.

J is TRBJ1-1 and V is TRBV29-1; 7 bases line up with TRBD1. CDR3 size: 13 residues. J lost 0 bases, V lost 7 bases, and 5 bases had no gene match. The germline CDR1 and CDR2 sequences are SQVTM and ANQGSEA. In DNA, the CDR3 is TGCAGCGCGACGACAGGGCTGAACACTGAAGCTTTCTTT. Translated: CSATTGLNTEAFF.

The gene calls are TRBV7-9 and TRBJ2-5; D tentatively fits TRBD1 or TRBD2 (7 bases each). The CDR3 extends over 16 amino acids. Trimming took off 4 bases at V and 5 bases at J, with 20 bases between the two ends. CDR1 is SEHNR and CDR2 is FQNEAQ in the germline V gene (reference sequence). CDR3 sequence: CASSSGTVTSLETQYF. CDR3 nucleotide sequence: TGTGCCAGCAGCTCCGGGACAGTGACTAGCTTGGAGACCCAGTACTTC. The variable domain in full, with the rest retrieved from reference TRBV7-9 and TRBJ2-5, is DTGVSQNPRHKITKRGQNVTFRCDPISEHNRLYWYRQTLGQGPEFLTYFQNEAQLEKSRLLSDRFSAERPKGSFSTLEIQRTEQGDSAMYLCASSSGTVTSLETQYFGPGTRLLVL.

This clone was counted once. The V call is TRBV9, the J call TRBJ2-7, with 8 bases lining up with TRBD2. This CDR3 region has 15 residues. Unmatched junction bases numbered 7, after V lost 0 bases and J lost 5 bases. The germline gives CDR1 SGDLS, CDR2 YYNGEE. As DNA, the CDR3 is TGTGCCAGCAGCGTAGGGGTTAGCGGGAACCACGAGCAGTACTTC. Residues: CASSVGVSGNHEQYF. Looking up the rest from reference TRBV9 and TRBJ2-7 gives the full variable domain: DSGVTQTPKHLITATGQRVTLRCSPRSGDLSVYWYQQSLDQGLQFLIQYYNGEERAKGNILERFSAQQFPDLHSELNLSSLELGDSALYFCASSVGVSGNHEQYFGPGTRLTVT.

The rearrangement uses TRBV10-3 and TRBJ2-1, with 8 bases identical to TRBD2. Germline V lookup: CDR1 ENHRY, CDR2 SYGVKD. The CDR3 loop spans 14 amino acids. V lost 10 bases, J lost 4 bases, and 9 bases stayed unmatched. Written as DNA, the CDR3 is TGTGCCACCCGGGGGGGGGCCGAGTACAATGAGCAGTTCTTC. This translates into CATRGGAEYNEQFF.